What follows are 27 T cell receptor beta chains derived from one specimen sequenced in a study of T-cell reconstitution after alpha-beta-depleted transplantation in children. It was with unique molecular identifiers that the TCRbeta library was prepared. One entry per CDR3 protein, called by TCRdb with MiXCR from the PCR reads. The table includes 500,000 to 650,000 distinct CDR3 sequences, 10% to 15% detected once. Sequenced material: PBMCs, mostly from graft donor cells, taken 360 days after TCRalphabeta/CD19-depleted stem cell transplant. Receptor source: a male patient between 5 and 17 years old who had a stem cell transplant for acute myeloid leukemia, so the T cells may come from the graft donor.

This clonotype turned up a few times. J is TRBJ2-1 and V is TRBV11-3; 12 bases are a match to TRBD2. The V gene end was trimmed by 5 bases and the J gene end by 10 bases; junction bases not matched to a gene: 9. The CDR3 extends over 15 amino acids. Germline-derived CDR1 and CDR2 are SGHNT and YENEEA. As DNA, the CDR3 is TGTGCCAGCAGCCGTCTAGCGGGAGGGCTAGGGGAGCAGTTCTTC. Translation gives CASSRLAGGLGEQFF.

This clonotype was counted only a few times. The chain's CDR3 is CASSRVGPLSTGELFF. The CDR3 DNA sequence: TGTGCCAGCAGCCGGGTAGGGCCGTTATCAACCGGGGAGCTGTTTTTT. The chain recombines TRBV12-3 or TRBV12-4 with TRBJ2-2; D gene ambiguous. The CDR3 covers 16 residues. Trimming took 6 bases from V and 5 from J, leaving 19 bases between them.

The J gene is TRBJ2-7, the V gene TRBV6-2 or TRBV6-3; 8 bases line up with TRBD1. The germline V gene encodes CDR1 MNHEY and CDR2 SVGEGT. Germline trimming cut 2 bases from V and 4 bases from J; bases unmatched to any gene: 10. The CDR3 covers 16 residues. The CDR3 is CASSYGRQGAMYEQYF. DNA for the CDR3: TGTGCCAGCAGTTACGGTAGGCAGGGGGCGATGTACGAGCAGTACTTC.

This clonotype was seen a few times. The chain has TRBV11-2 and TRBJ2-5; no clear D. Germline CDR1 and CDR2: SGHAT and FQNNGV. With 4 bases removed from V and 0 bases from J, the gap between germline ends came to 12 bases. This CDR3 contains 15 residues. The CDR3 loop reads CASSSSSLYQETQYF. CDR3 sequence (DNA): TGTGCCAGCAGCTCCTCTTCTCTGTACCAAGAGACCCAGTACTTC.

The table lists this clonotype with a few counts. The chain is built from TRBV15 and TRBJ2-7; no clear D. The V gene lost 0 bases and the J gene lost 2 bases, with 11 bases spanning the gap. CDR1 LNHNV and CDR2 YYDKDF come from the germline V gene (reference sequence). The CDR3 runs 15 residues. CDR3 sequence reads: CATSRDRGHTYEQYF. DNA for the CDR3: TGTGCCACCAGCAGAGACCGAGGCCACACCTACGAGCAGTACTTC.

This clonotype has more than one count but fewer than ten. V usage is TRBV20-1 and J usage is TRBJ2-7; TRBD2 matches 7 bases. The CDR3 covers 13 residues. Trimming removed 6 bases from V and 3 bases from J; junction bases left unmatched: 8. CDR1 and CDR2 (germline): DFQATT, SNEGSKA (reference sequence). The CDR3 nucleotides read TGCAGTGCAGCCAGCGGGATTTTCTACGAGCAGTACTTC. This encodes CSAASGIFYEQYF.

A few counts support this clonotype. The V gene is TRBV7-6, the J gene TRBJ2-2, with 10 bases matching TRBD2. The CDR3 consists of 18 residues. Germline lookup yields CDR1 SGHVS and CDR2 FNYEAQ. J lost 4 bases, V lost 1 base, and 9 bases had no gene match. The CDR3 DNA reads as TGTGCCAGCAGCTTAGAGGAAGTAGCGGGAGGCCTCACCGGGGAGCTGTTTTTT. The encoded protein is CASSLEEVAGGLTGELFF.

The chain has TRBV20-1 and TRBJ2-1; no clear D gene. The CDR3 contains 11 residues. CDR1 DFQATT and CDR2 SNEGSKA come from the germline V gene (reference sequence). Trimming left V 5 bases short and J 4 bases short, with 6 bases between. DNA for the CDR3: TGCAGTGCTGACTCGTACAATGAGCAGTTCTTC. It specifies CSADSYNEQFF.

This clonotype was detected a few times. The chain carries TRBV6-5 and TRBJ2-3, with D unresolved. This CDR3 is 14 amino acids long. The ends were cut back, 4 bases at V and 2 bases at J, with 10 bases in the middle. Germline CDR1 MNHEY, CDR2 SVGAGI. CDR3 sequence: CASSSPEHTDTQYF. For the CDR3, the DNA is TGTGCCAGCAGTTCCCCGGAGCACACAGATACGCAGTATTTT.

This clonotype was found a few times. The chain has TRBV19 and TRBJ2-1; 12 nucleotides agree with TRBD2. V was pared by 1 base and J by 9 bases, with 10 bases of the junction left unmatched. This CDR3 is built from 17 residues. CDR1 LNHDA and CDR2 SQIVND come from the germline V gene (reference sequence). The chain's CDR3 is CASSIGRLAGVRGEQFF. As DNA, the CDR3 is TGTGCCAGTAGTATAGGTAGACTAGCGGGAGTAAGGGGTGAGCAGTTCTTC.

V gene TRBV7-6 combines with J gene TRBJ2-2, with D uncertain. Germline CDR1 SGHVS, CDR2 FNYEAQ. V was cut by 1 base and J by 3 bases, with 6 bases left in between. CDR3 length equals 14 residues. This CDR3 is CASSLDLYTGELFF. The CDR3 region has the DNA TGTGCCAGCAGCTTAGACTTGTACACCGGGGAGCTGTTTTTT.

The CDR3 spells CASSKVLAGSYNEQFF. As DNA, the CDR3 is TGTGCCAGCAGCAAAGTCCTAGCGGGGTCCTACAATGAGCAGTTCTTC. This chain links TRBV21-1 with TRBJ2-1; no check of the table's D call, TRBD2, against the DNA was made. TRBV21-1 is assigned pseudogene status. This CDR3 has 16 residues.

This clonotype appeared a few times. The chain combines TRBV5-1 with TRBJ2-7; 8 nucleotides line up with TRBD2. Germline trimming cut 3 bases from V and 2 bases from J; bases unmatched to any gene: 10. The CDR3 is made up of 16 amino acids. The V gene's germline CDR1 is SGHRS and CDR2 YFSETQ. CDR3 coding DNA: TGCGCCAGCAGCTCTACCCCGGGAGGGGGTACCTACGAGCAGTACTTC. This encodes CASSSTPGGGTYEQYF.

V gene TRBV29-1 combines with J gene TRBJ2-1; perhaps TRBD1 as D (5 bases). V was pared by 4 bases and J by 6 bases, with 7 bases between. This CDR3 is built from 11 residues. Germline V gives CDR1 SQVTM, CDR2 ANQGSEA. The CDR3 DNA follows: TGCAGCGTTGGACAGCTCAATGAGCAGTTCTTC. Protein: CSVGQLNEQFF.

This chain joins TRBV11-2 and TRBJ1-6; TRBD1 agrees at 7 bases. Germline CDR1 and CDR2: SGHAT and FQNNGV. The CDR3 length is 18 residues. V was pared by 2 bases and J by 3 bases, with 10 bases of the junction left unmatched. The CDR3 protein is CASSLYRGVNCYNSPLHF. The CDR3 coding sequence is TGTGCCAGCAGCTTATACAGGGGAGTGAACTGCTATAATTCACCCCTCCACTTT.

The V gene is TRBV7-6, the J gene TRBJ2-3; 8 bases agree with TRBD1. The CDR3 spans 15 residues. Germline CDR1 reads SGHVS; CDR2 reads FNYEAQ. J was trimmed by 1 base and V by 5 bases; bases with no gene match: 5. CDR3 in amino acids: CASSPSGQGTDTQYF. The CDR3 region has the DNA TGTGCCAGCAGCCCCTCGGGACAGGGCACAGATACGCAGTATTTT.

The CDR3 loop reads CASSQPGLADYEQYF. Written as DNA, the CDR3 is TGCGCCAGCAGCCAACCGGGACTAGCAGACTACGAGCAGTACTTC. The chain uses TRBV4-3 and TRBJ2-7; 9 nucleotides line up with TRBD2. CDR3 length equals 15 residues. Germline V gene lookup returns CDR1 LGHNA and CDR2 YSLEER. V shed 2 bases, J shed 3 bases, and the junction held 5 bases outside the gene matches.

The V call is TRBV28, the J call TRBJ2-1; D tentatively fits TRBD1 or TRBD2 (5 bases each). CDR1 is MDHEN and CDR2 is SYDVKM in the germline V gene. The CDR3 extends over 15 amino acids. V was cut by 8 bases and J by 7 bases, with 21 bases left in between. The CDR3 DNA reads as TGTGCCAGCCTTTTTCCCGGGACGCCAGCTAATGAGCAGTTCTTC. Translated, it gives CASLFPGTPANEQFF.

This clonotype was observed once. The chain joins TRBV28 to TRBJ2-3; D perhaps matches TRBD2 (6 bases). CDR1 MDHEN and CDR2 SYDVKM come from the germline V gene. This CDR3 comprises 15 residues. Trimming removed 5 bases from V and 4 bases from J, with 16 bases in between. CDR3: CASSPGLMGADTQYF. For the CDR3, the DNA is TGTGCCAGCAGTCCGGGACTCATGGGGGCAGATACGCAGTATTTT.

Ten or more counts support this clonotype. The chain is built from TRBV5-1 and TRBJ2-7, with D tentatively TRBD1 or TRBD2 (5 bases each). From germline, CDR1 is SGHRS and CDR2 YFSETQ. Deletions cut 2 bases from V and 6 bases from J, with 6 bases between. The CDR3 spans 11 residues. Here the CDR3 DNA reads TGCGCCAGCAGCTTTGGGGGCGAGCAGTACTTC. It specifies CASSFGGEQYF.

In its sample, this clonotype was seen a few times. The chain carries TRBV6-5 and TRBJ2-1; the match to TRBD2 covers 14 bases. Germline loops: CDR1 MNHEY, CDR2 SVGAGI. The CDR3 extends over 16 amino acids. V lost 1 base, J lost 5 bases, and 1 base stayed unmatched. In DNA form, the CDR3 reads TGTGCCAGCAGTTACTTGGGACTAGCGGGAGACAATGAGCAGTTCTTC. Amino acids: CASSYLGLAGDNEQFF.

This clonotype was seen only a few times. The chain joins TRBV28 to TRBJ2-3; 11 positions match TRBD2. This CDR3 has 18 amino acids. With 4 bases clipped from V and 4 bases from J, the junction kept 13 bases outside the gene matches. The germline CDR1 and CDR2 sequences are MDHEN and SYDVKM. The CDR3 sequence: CASSSLLAGARRADTQYF. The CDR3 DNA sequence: TGTGCCAGCAGTTCCCTACTAGCGGGAGCTCGACGGGCAGATACGCAGTATTTT.

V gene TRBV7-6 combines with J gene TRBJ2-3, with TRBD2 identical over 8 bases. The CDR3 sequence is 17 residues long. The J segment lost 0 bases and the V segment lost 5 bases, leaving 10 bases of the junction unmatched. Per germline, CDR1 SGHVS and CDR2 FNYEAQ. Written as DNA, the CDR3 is TGTGCCAGCAGCCTAGGAGTTAGCGGGATCAGCACAGATACGCAGTATTTT. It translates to CASSLGVSGISTDTQYF.

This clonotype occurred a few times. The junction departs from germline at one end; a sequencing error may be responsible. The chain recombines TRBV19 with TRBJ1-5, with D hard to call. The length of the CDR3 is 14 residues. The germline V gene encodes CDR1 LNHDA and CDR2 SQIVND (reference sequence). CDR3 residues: CASSISGSSQPQHF. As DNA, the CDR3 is TGTGCCAGTAGTATCTCCGGGAGCAGTCAGCCCCAGCATTTT.

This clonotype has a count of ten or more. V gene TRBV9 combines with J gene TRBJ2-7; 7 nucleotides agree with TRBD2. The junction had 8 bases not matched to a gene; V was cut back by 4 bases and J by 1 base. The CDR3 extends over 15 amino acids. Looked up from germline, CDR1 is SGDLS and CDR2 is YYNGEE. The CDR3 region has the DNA TGTGCCAGCAGCAAAAGCGGGATTGGATCCTACGAGCAGTACTTC. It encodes CASSKSGIGSYEQYF.

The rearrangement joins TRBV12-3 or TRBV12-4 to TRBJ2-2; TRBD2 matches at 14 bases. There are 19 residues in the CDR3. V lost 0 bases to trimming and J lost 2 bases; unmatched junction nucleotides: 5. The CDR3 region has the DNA TGTGCCAGCAGTTTAGCGCCGGGACTAGCGGGAGTAAACACCGGGGAGCTGTTTTTT. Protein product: CASSLAPGLAGVNTGELFF.

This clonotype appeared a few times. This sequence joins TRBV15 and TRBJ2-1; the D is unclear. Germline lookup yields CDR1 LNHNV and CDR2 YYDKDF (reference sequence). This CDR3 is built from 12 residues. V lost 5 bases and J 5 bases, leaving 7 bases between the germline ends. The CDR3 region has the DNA TGTGCCACCAGCTCGGCCAACAATGAGCAGTTCTTC. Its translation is CATSSANNEQFF.